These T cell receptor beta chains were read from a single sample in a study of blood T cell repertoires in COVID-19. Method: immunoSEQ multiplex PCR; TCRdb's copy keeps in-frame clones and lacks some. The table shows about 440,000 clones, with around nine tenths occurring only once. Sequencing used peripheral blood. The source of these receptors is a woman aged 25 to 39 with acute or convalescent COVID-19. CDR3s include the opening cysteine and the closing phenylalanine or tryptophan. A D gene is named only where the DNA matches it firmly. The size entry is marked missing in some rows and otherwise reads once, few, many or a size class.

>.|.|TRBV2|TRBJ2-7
TGTGCCAGCAGTGGGGGGGGGACAGGTTGGTCCTACGAGCAGTACTTC
CASSGGGTGWSYEQYF
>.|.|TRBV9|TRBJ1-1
TGTGCCAGCAGACCCAAAGATGGGCCCCAAGTTGAAGCTTTCTTT
CASRPKDGPQVEAFF
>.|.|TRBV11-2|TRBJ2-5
TGTGCCAGCAGCCCTAACTCCGGGGGAGGTTTAGAGACCCAGTACTTC
CASSPNSGGGLETQYF
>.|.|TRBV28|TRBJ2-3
TGTGCCAGCAGTTTAAGCAGGGATACGCAGTATTTT
CASSLSRDTQYF
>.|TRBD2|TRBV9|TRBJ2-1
TGTGCCAGCAGCGCAGGACTAGCGACCTACAATGAGCAGTTCTTC
CASSAGLATYNEQFF
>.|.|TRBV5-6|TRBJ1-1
TGTGCCAGCAGCTTGCGTCTCTCAGGGCTCGGTCTTGCTGAAGCTTTCTTT
CASSLRLSGLGLAEAFF
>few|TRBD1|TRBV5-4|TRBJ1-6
TGTGCCAGCAGCTCAGGGACAGAGAACTCCTATAATTCACCCCTCCACTTT
CASSSGTENSYNSPLHF
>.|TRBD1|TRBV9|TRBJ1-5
TGTGCCAGCAGCGTAGTCGGAGTGAGGGGGCTTTATAGCAATCAGCCCCAGCATTTT
CASSVVGVRGLYSNQPQHF
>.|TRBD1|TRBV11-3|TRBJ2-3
TGTGCCAGCAGCTTCTCCGCGGGACAGGGGGACACGCAGTATTTT
CASSFSAGQGDTQYF
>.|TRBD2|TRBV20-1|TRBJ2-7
TGCAGTGCTAGTAATGAGGGACTAGAAAACCATTCCTACGAGCAGTACTTC
CSASNEGLENHSYEQYF
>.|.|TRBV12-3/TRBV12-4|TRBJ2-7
TGTGCCAGCAGTAGCGGACAGACCTACGAGCAGTACTTC
CASSSGQTYEQYF
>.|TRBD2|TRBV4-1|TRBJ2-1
TGCGCCAGCAGCCAATCTTACGGACTAGCGGTGCAGTTCTTC
CASSQSYGLAVQFF
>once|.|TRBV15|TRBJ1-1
TGTGCCACCAGCAGAGTGGAGGGTCGGGCTGAAGCTTTCTTT
CATSRVEGRAEAFF
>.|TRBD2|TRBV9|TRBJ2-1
TGTGCCAGCAGCGTAGTATTGGGACTAGCGGGTGATGAGCAGTTCTTC
CASSVVLGLAGDEQFF
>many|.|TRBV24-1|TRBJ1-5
TGTGCCACCAGTGATTCGGGGGGCAATCAGCCCCAGCATTTT
CATSDSGGNQPQHF
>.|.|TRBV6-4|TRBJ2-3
TGTGCCAGCAGACCCGGTCCGGGCACAGATACGCAGTATTTT
CASRPGPGTDTQYF
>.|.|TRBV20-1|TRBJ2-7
TGCAGTGCTAGTACGGGGAGTGGGCAGTACTTC
CSASTGSGQYF
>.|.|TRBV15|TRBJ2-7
TGTGCCACCAGCAGAGATACCCTAAGGGGGTACGAGCAGTACTTC
CATSRDTLRGYEQYF